This T cell receptor (beta chain) was identified during a study of neoadjuvant nivolumab and ipilimumab in lung cancer. The method was immunoSEQ multiplex PCR; TCRdb's version includes in-frame clones alone and lacks a portion of them. Of 39,000 or so clones in the sample, roughly 89% were seen once. Study observations and caveats: Only a small number of samples underwent TCR sequencing. Only two of four nivolumab-treated tumors gained richness and clonality by surgery.

This CDR3 is built from 14 residues. Per germline, CDR1 LGHNA and CDR2 YSLEER. The V end lost 6 bases, the J end lost 0 bases, and 8 bases lay between the germline ends. Regarding this clone: The antigen is undetermined.

The material sequenced was peripheral blood, taken before neoadjuvant nivolumab, alone or with ipilimumab. The J gene is TRBJ2-2, the V gene TRBV4-3; no reliable D call. This sequence was found in an adult with non-small cell lung cancer. The CDR3 sequence: CASSPGTNTGELFF. The CDR3 nucleotides are TGCGCCAGCAGTCCGGGTACGAACACCGGGGAGCTGTTTTTT.